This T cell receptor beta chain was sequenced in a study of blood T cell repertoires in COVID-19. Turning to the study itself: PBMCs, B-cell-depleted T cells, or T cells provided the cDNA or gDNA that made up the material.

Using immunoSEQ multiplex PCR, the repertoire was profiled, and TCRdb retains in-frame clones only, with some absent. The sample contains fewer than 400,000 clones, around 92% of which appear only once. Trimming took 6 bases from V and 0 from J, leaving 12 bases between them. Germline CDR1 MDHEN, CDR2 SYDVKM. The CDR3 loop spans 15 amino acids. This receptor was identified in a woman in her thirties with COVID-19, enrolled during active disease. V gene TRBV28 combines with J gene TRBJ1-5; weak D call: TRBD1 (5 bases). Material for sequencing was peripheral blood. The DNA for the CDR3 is TGTGCCAGCAGCTCAAACAGGTATAGCAATCAGCCCCAGCATTTT. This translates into CASSSNRYSNQPQHF.